This T cell receptor (beta chain) is drawn from a study of blood T cell repertoires in COVID-19. Some clones are missing from TCRdb's copy, which holds only in-frame ones; the method was immunoSEQ multiplex PCR. The sample gives 200,000 to 300,000 clones, around 92% of which show up once; approximately 2.6% is in the top ten. The V gene lost 0 bases and the J gene lost 1 base, with 7 bases spanning the gap. The germline CDR1 and CDR2 sequences are SGHDT and YYEEEE. The CDR3 loop spans 15 amino acids. The TCR comes from a person in their late teens or twenties with COVID-19, enrolled during active disease. The rearrangement uses TRBV5-6 and TRBJ2-2; no definite D call. The sample comprised peripheral blood. For the CDR3, the DNA is TGTGCCAGCAGCTTGGGAGGCCGGAACACCGGGGAGCTGTTTTTT. It codes for CASSLGGRNTGELFF. The full variable domain, with the rest looked up from reference TRBV5-6 and TRBJ2-2, is DAGVTQSPTHLIKTRGQQVTLRCSPKSGHDTVSWYQQALGQGPQFIFQYYEEEERQRGNFPDRFSGHQFPNYSSELNVNALLLGDSALYLCASSLGGRNTGELFFGEGSRLTVL.